The sequence of this T cell receptor beta chain was determined in a study of shared clonotypes between healthy human individuals. Concerning this clone: Antigen specificity is unknown.

Sequencing was performed with immunoSEQ multiplex PCR; in TCRdb, only in-frame clones are kept and a portion is missing. The sample contains about 960,000 clones, about 80% of which appear only once. V shed 3 bases and J shed 1 base, with 6 bases lying between them. Looked up from germline, CDR1 is SGHTA and CDR2 is FQGTGA. The CDR3 consists of 13 residues. Splitting the CD4+ cells yielded a CD45RA+ naive subset and a CD45RA-negative memory subset. General study findings and limits: The researchers took only blood, and tissue repertoires probably look different. Inspection by rarefaction showed sorted-subset sequencing to be incomplete despite large depth.

This sequence originates from a man aged 18 to 30 in good health. The sequencing input was memory CD4+ T cells sorted from blood. Subset specified: CD45RA-negative fraction. This rearrangement joins TRBV7-3 to TRBJ1-1; D is uncertain. CDR3 in DNA: TGTGCCAGCAGCTTCTCTAGGAACACTGAAGCTTTCTTT. Its translation: CASSFSRNTEAFF.